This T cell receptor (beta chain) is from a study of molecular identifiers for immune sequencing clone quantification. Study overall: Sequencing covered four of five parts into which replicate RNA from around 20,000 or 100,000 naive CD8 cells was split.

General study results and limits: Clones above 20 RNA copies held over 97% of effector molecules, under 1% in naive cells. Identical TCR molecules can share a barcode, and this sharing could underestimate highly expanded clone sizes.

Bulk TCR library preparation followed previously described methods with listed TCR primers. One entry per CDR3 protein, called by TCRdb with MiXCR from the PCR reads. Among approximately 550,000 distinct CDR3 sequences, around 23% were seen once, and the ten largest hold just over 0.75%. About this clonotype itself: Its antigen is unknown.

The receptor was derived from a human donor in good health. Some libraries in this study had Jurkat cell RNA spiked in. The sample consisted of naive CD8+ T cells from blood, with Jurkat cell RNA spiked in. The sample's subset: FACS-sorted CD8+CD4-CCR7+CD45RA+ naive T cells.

CDR3 region: CASSQESRVTGELFF. The CDR3 DNA sequence: TGCGCCAGCAGCCAAGAATCAAGGGTCACCGGGGAGCTGTTTTTT. The chain employs TRBV4-1 and TRBJ2-2; no definite D call. Trimming cost V 0 bases and J 4 bases, with 9 bases left between them. The germline CDR1 and CDR2 sequences are MGHRA and YSYEKL. This CDR3 has 15 amino acids.